By sample share, the clone carrying this TCR beta chain is medium-sized (0.01 to 0.1%). This entry comes from a study of somatic mutations in cytotoxic T cells in rheumatoid arthritis. Assay used: immunoSEQ multiplex PCR; TCRdb lists only in-frame clones, some missing. The table lists roughly 6,800 clones, approximately 60% of them singletons. Between the trimmed V and J ends, which lost 3 bases and 3 bases, there was a span of 8 bases. The CDR3 runs to 13 residues. The germline V gene has CDR1 MNHEY and CDR2 SMNVEV (reference sequence). The sequence derives from a woman aged 40 to 50 in good health. The V gene is TRBV27, the J gene TRBJ1-1; D is ambiguous. The specimen sequenced was CD8+ T cells sorted from blood. The CDR3 bases are TGTGCCAGCAGTTTCGGGGTACACACTGAAGCTTTCTTT. This encodes CASSFGVHTEAFF.